These 21 T cell receptor beta chains originate from one sample sequenced in a study of control samples from healthy donors and cancer patients (dated by TCRdb to 2020 to 2021). Library method: the immunoSEQ multiplex PCR assay. TCRdb obtained this table from immuneACCESS and retained in-frame rearrangements with V and J assigned. These tables miss some clones; where compared with another copy, unresolved V genes account for less than half of the shortfall, and the remainder is unexplained. This sample is represented by 150,000 to 200,000 clones; around 90% of them were singletons. The top ten clonotypes cover more than 1.5% of the sample. Sequenced: blood. The origin of the receptors is a man between 18 and 35 years old in good health.

J is TRBJ2-7 and V is TRBV10-1; 9 positions match TRBD1. J was trimmed by 0 bases and V by 8 bases; bases with no gene match: 11. This CDR3 spans 16 amino acids. Germline CDR1 and CDR2: WNHNN and SYGVQD (reference sequence). CDR3 region: CASRDRAQCGSYEQYF. CDR3 sequence (DNA): TGCGCCAGCCGGGACAGGGCGCAGTGTGGCTCCTACGAGCAGTACTTC.

This chain joins TRBV5-4 and TRBJ2-3, with D hard to call. The V and J ends lost 0 bases and 3 bases respectively, with 8 bases between them. This CDR3 has 14 residues. Germline loops: CDR1 SGHNT, CDR2 YYREEE (reference sequence). CDR3 nucleotide sequence: TGTGCCAGCAGCTTGGTGGGATCTACAGATACGCAGTATTTT. The encoded protein is CASSLVGSTDTQYF.

The V gene is TRBV28, the J gene TRBJ2-7, with D possibly TRBD1 on 6 matching bases. The CDR3 is 15 residues long. V dropped 5 bases and J dropped 0 bases, with 14 bases sitting between them. Germline V gene lookup returns CDR1 MDHEN and CDR2 SYDVKM. The CDR3 sequence: CASSAPRGSSYEQYF. As DNA, the CDR3 is TGTGCCAGCAGTGCCCCCAGGGGAAGCTCCTACGAGCAGTACTTC.

DNA for the CDR3: TGTGCCAGCAGCGCTCCCCCAGGGAACCACGAGCAGTACTTC. The encoded protein is CASSAPPGNHEQYF. The chain couples TRBV3-1 (or the pseudogene TRBV3-2) to TRBJ2-7; TRBD1 is a possible D gene (5 bases). The CDR3 length is 14 residues. Per the germline V gene, CDR1 is LGHDT and CDR2 is YNNKEL (reference sequence). Trimming cost V 5 bases and J 5 bases, with 16 bases left between them.

The CDR3 here is CASSSDRVGGTQYF. DNA for the CDR3: TGTGCCAGTAGTTCGGACAGGGTAGGGGGTACGCAGTATTTT. The J gene is TRBJ2-3, the V gene TRBV19; 8 nucleotides agree with TRBD1. Germline V lookup: CDR1 LNHDA, CDR2 SQIVND (reference sequence). This CDR3 has 14 amino acids. V lost 5 bases to trimming and J lost 8 bases; unmatched junction nucleotides: 9.

This clone was detected only once. The chain joins TRBV3-1 (or the pseudogene TRBV3-2) to TRBJ2-5; the D gene is possibly TRBD2 (6 bases). V shed 0 bases and J shed 5 bases, with 19 bases lying between them. This CDR3 region has 17 residues. Per the germline V gene, CDR1 is LGHDT and CDR2 is YNNKEL (reference sequence). This CDR3 reads CASSQDSAGRPSETQYF. Written as DNA, the CDR3 is TGTGCCAGCAGCCAAGATAGTGCGGGGCGGCCCAGTGAGACCCAGTACTTC.

The CDR3 sequence is CASSPGQNSYEQYF. For the CDR3, the DNA is TGTGCCAGCAGCCCGGGACAGAACTCCTACGAGCAGTACTTC. V is TRBV7-3 and J is TRBJ2-7; 7 bases match TRBD1. CDR1 SGHTA and CDR2 FQGTGA come from the germline V gene. Trimming cost V 5 bases and J 0 bases; bases outside gene matches: 4. The CDR3 is 14 amino acids.

This sequence joins TRBV6-5 and TRBJ1-1; D is possibly TRBD1 (5 bases). V dropped 2 bases and J dropped 5 bases, with 9 bases sitting between them. The V gene's germline CDR1 is MNHEY and CDR2 SVGAGI. The CDR3 covers 13 residues. The CDR3 coding sequence is TGTGCCAGCAGTTACGGGGGAGCGACTGAAGCTTTCTTT. It specifies CASSYGGATEAFF.

The rearrangement uses TRBV29-1 and TRBJ2-5; D unresolved. Trimming removed 6 bases from V and 5 bases from J, with 16 bases in between. The CDR3 sequence is 13 residues long. Per germline, CDR1 SQVTM and CDR2 ANQGSEA. The CDR3 nucleotides are TGCAGCGTGGGTGGGGATGACCTGGAGACCCAGTACTTC. Its translation is CSVGGDDLETQYF.

This rearrangement joins TRBV7-2 to TRBJ2-2; the D gene could be TRBD1 or TRBD2 (5 bases each). The V end was cut by 6 bases, the J end by 5 bases, with 16 bases between. Germline loops: CDR1 SGHTA, CDR2 FQGNSA. The CDR3 covers 15 residues. The CDR3 loop reads CASRPEAWGTGELFF. The CDR3 DNA reads as TGTGCCAGCAGGCCGGAAGCTTGGGGGACCGGGGAGCTGTTTTTT.

As for this clone: Other DNA sequences from this sample encode an identical CDR3 as well. V and J are TRBV12-3 or TRBV12-4 and TRBJ1-5; D remains unclear. The V end lost 3 bases, the J end lost 4 bases, and 4 bases lay between the germline ends. CDR3 length: 12 amino acids. The chain's CDR3 is CASSFGNQPQHF. DNA of the CDR3: TGTGCCAGCAGTTTCGGGAATCAGCCCCAGCATTTT.

This CDR3 reads CASSYNGGQKGKAFF. The CDR3 DNA sequence: TGTGCCAGCAGTTATAATGGCGGCCAGAAGGGAAAAGCTTTCTTT. The chain couples TRBV6-6 to TRBJ1-1, with no clear D. Trimming removed 3 bases at V and 9 bases at J, with 20 bases between. The CDR3 is 15 amino acids. CDR1 and CDR2 from the germline V gene are MNHNY and SVGAGI (reference sequence).

In its sample, this clone was seen a few times. The V gene is TRBV7-2, the J gene TRBJ2-7; D tentatively fits TRBD1 or TRBD2 (6 bases each). The CDR3 is made up of 14 amino acids. Germline assignment: CDR1 SGHTA and CDR2 FQGNSA. Between the trimmed V and J ends, which lost 3 bases and 0 bases, there was a span of 9 bases. The CDR3 DNA reads as TGTGCCAGCAGCTTTGGGGGGCCCTCCTACGAGCAGTACTTC. This sequence encodes CASSFGGPSYEQYF.

This sequence joins TRBV30 and TRBJ1-2, with no clear D. The CDR3 is made up of 13 amino acids. The V gene lost 2 bases and the J gene lost 0 bases, with 7 bases spanning the gap. Germline V gene sequence: CDR1 GTSNPN, CDR2 SVGIG (reference sequence). The CDR3 DNA reads as TGTGCCTGGAGTTCCAGACCTAACTATGGCTACACCTTC. This codes for CAWSSRPNYGYTF.

This chain links TRBV7-2 with TRBJ2-5, with D perhaps being TRBD1 or TRBD2 (5 bases each). V was trimmed by 2 bases and J by 4 bases, leaving 11 bases between them. Germline lookup yields CDR1 SGHTA and CDR2 FQGNSA. CDR3 size: 14 residues. CDR3 residues: CASSLSSGPETQYF. In DNA form, the CDR3 reads TGTGCCAGCAGCTTATCCTCGGGGCCAGAGACCCAGTACTTC.

The chain has TRBV5-1 and TRBJ2-6; TRBD1 matches 8 bases. From germline, CDR1 is SGHRS and CDR2 YFSETQ. V lost 2 bases to trimming and J lost 3 bases; unmatched junction nucleotides: 1. The CDR3 has 15 residues. CDR3 in DNA: TGCGCCAGCAGCTTTGACAGGGGTGGGGCCAACGTCCTGACTTTC. It yields the protein CASSFDRGGANVLTF.

This sequence joins TRBV4-2 and TRBJ2-7, with D unclear. Trimming removed 0 bases from V and 0 bases from J, with 18 bases in between. From germline, CDR1 is LGHNA and CDR2 YNFKEQ. CDR3 length: 18 amino acids. As DNA, the CDR3 is TGTGCCAGCAGCCAAGATAGGGCCGCCGCAGTCAGCTCCTACGAGCAGTACTTC. Translating it yields CASSQDRAAAVSSYEQYF.

This clone was found a few times. The chain carries TRBV6-4 and TRBJ2-3; D gene uncertain. Trimming pared 6 bases from V and 0 bases from J, leaving 13 bases between. In germline, CDR1 is MRHNA, CDR2 SNTAGT. The CDR3 contains 15 residues. DNA for the CDR3: TGTGCCAGCAGCCTTACCCAAGGGAGCACAGATACGCAGTATTTT. Amino acids: CASSLTQGSTDTQYF.

The chain carries TRBV18 and TRBJ1-5; the D is unclear. V lost 3 bases and J lost 5, with 14 bases in between. Germline assignment: CDR1 KGHSH and CDR2 LQKENI. The CDR3 covers 15 residues. The CDR3 sequence: CASSPRGPSDQPQHF. The CDR3 nucleotides are TGTGCCAGCTCACCTAGAGGGCCCTCCGATCAGCCCCAGCATTTT.

The chain has TRBV11-3 and TRBJ2-1, with 7 bases aligning to TRBD2. The J segment lost 7 bases and the V segment lost 5 bases, leaving 8 bases of the junction unmatched. Germline V gene data show CDR1 as SGHNT and CDR2 as YENEEA. The CDR3 sequence is 14 residues long. In DNA, the CDR3 is TGTGCCAGCAGCCTTTTAGCGGGTCGGAATGAGCAGTTCTTC. This encodes CASSLLAGRNEQFF.

This clone came up a few times. The CDR3 loop reads CASSYSIEQYF. Written as DNA, the CDR3 is TGTGCCAGCAGTTACTCGATCGAGCAGTACTTC. The chain recombines TRBV6-6 with TRBJ2-7; D remains ambiguous. This CDR3 is built from 11 residues. Germline loops: CDR1 MNHNY, CDR2 SVGAGI (reference sequence). Trimming shortened V by 0 bases and J by 6 bases, and 3 bases separated the two germline ends.